Sequencing of this T cell receptor (beta chain) was carried out in a study of blood T cell repertoires in COVID-19. Study-wide context: Acute and convalescent COVID-19 samples came from the United States, Italy and Spain. T cells, B-cell-depleted T cells, or PBMCs supplied cDNA or gDNA.

Germline loops: CDR1 MDHEN, CDR2 SYDVKM. The length of the CDR3 is 16 residues. After removal of 3 bases from V and 6 bases from J, the junction contained 8 bases not matched to a gene. Authors' data handling: Researchers report that nucleated cell counts were estimated from reference gene primer amplification. Assay used: immunoSEQ multiplex PCR; TCRdb lists only in-frame clones, some missing. The V and J calls and clone size are taken from that table; D and trimming were inferred from the DNA. In the table there are around 110,000 clones, about 89% of which are singletons. Sequenced sample: peripheral blood. V usage is TRBV28 and J usage is TRBJ2-1, with TRBD2 matching 10 bases. The source is a woman aged 25 to 39 with acute or convalescent COVID-19. The CDR3 is CASSFFLAGVINEQFF. The DNA for the CDR3 is TGTGCCAGCAGTTTCTTCCTAGCGGGGGTTATCAATGAGCAGTTCTTC.